This T cell receptor (beta chain) was sequenced during a study of blood T cells in healthy people across ages. With a J-beta primer mix and a sample-barcoded 5' primer, a second PCR ran roughly 7 to 11 cycles. In TCRdb, the 5' RACE reads were re-called with MiXCR into one record per CDR3 protein. The sample includes around 1,700,000 distinct CDR3 sequences, roughly 30% of them seen just once. Every participating donor contributed 8 to 10 milliliters of peripheral blood through a draw. Germline trimming cut 5 bases from V and 10 bases from J; bases unmatched to any gene: 8. The CDR3 covers 13 residues. This clonotype was counted between two and nine times.

This chain uses TRBV12-3 or TRBV12-4 with TRBJ1-1, with 9 bases matching TRBD1. The TCR comes from a woman aged 25 to 39 in good health. The sample taken for sequencing was blood. CDR3 nucleotide sequence: TGTGCCAGCAGTCCGGGACAGGGACAATCAGCTTTCTTT. This codes for CASSPGQGQSAFF.